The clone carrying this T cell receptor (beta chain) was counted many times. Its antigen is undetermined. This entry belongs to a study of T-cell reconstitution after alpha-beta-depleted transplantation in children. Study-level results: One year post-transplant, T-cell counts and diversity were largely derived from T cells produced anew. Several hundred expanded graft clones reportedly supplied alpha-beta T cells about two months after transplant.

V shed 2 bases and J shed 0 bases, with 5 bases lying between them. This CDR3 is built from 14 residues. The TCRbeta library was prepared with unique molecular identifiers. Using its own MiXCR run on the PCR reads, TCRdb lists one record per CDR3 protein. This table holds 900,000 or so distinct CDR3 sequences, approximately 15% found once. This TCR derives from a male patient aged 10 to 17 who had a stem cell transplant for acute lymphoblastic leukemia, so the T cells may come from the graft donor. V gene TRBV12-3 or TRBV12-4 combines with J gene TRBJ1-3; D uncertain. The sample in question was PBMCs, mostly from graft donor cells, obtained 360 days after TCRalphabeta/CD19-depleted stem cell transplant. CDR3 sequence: CASSLTGSGNTIYF. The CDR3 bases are TGTGCCAGCAGTTTAACTGGCTCTGGAAACACCATATATTTT.